A single sample is the source of the 2 T cell receptor beta chains below, sequenced in a study of shared clonotypes between healthy human individuals. Naive CD8 cells lacked CD45RO, underwent positive selection for CCR7 and left out terminally differentiated effector memory CD45RA+ cells. Produced via immunoSEQ multiplex PCR; TCRdb's table is partial and in-frame only. The sample consists of about 1,800,000 clones, roughly 94% of them appearing once. The source material was naive CD8+ T cells sorted from blood. These receptors were obtained from a man between 18 and 35 years old in good health.

This chain uses TRBV25-1 with TRBJ1-2; D not resolved. The CDR3 is made up of 13 amino acids. The V gene's germline CDR1 is MGHDK and CDR2 SYGVNS. The germline V and J ends were trimmed by 6 bases and 3 bases, with 11 bases remaining between them. In DNA, the CDR3 is TGTGCCAGCAGCACTCGAGATTACTATGGCTACACCTTC. This gives the protein CASSTRDYYGYTF.

The chain recombines TRBV25-1 with TRBJ2-2, with D tentatively TRBD2 (6 bases). The CDR3 contains 13 residues. Germline CDR1 and CDR2: MGHDK and SYGVNS. V was shortened by 8 bases and J by 1 base, with 8 bases between the two germline ends. For the CDR3, the DNA is TGTGCCAGCGGGGGACTGAACACCGGGGAGCTGTTTTTT. Protein sequence: CASGGLNTGELFF.